These T cell receptor beta chains were read from a single sample in a study of T cells in Graves' hyperthyroidism and ophthalmopathy. TCRdb recomputed calls from the multiplex PCR reads with MiXCR, one row per CDR3 protein. The data contain about 660,000 distinct CDR3 sequences, just under 45% of them singletons. The sample taken for sequencing was peripheral blood or thyroid tissue (not recorded which). These receptors were taken from an adult man with Graves' disease, either hyperthyroidism or ophthalmopathy (not recorded which). CDR3s include the opening cysteine and the closing phenylalanine or tryptophan. The order of the fields is J gene, V gene, CDR3 length, clone size, D gene, CDR3 DNA, CDR3 protein. D genes are given only for firm matches. Clone size is shown for a subset of rows, as once, few, many or a class of expanded clone.

>TRBJ2-5|TRBV6-5|15|NA|NA
TGTGCCAGCAGTTACTCTGGGGGGCCGAGTGAGACCCAGTACTTC
CASSYSGGPSETQYF
>TRBJ1-5|TRBV7-9|14|few|NA
TGTGCCAGCAAGATTGAGGGTATTAGTCAGCCCCAGCATTTT
CASKIEGISQPQHF
>TRBJ1-1|TRBV20-1|12|many|NA
TGCAGTTACCAGGTGAGGAACACTGAAGCTTTCTTT
CSYQVRNTEAFF
>TRBJ2-6|TRBV19|13|many|NA
TGTGCCACTCGCTCCTCCGGGGCCAACGTCCTGACTTTC
CATRSSGANVLTF
>TRBJ1-5|TRBV10-3|13|NA|NA
TGTGCCATCAGTGGAGGGGTTGATCAGCCCCAGCATTTT
CAISGGVDQPQHF
>TRBJ2-2|TRBV7-8|15|NA|TRBD2
TGTGCCAGCAGGGGACTAGCGGGTCACACCGGGGAGCTGTTTTTT
CASRGLAGHTGELFF
>TRBJ1-2|TRBV11-2|16|NA|NA
TGTGCCAGCAGCTTAGGGACTAGGCAGGGCCCTTATGGCTACACCTTC
CASSLGTRQGPYGYTF
>TRBJ1-5|TRBV5-1|15|many|NA
TGCGCCAGCAGTCTGGACGGAAGAAGCAATCAGCCCCAGCATTTT
CASSLDGRSNQPQHF
>TRBJ1-1|TRBV29-1|11|NA|NA
TGCAGCTTGGAAGGAGACACTGAAGCTTTCTTT
CSLEGDTEAFF
>TRBJ2-3|TRBV20-1|13|few|NA
TGCAGTGCCCCGCCCGCCAGCACAGATACGCAGTATTTT
CSAPPASTDTQYF
>TRBJ1-4|TRBV29-1|13|many|NA
TGCAGCGTTACAAAATTCGCGCGTGAAAAACTGTTTTTT
CSVTKFAREKLFF
>TRBJ2-7|TRBV10-3|11|NA|NA
TGTGCCATCAGAAACACCCACGAGCAGTACTTC
CAIRNTHEQYF
>TRBJ1-2|TRBV20-1|12|NA|NA
TGCAGTGCTAGAGGGACAGCCTATGGCTACACCTTC
CSARGTAYGYTF
>TRBJ2-5|TRBV6-1|16|few|TRBD2
TGTGCCAGCAGTTACGGAATCGGGACTAGTGATGAGACCCAGTACTTC
CASSYGIGTSDETQYF
>TRBJ1-5|TRBV2|14|NA|TRBD1
TGTGCCAGCAGTCTGACAGGGGAAGGGCAGCCCCAGCATTTT
CASSLTGEGQPQHF
>TRBJ1-4|TRBV9|14|few|NA
TGTGCCAGCAGCCCGGCAGGGTCTAATGAAAAACTGTTTTTT
CASSPAGSNEKLFF
>TRBJ1-1|TRBV2|13|few|NA
TGTGCCAGCAGAGTTCCCCCTGCGACTGAAGCTTTCTTT
CASRVPPATEAFF
>TRBJ1-5|TRBV20-1|13|NA|NA
TGCAGTGCTAGAGGTAAGGGAACGGGGCCCCAGCATTTT
CSARGKGTGPQHF
>TRBJ1-5|TRBV24-1|12|NA|NA
TGTGCTAGGAGGGTAGGGGGTCAGCCCCAGCATTTT
CARRVGGQPQHF
>TRBJ2-7|TRBV15|16|many|NA
TGTGCCACCAGCAGCGAAAGGGTACAGGGTTCCTACGAGCAGTACTTC
CATSSERVQGSYEQYF
>TRBJ2-7|TRBV10-3|16|NA|TRBD2
TGTGCCATCAGTGAGCCGGGACTAGCGGGAGGCTACGAGCAGTACTTC
CAISEPGLAGGYEQYF
>TRBJ1-4|TRBV9|15|NA|TRBD1
TGTACCAGCAGCGTAGGGGGAGGGGGCGTTGAAAAACTGTTTTTT
CTSSVGGGGVEKLFF
>TRBJ2-5|TRBV5-1|14|NA|NA
TGCGCCAGCAGCCCCGGGACCACGGGAGAGACCCAGTACTTC
CASSPGTTGETQYF
>TRBJ1-5|TRBV10-3|17|NA|NA
TGTGCCAGCAGTTACTCCCGACAGCGCGAAGGAAATCAGCCCCAGCATTTT
CASSYSRQREGNQPQHF
>TRBJ2-3|TRBV6-5|14|NA|NA
TGTGCCAGCAGTTATGAATCGAGCACAGATACGCAGTATTTT
CASSYESSTDTQYF
>TRBJ1-2|TRBV5-4|15|NA|TRBD1
TGTGCCAGCAGCTTCACGACAGGACAGGGCGATGGCTACACCTTC
CASSFTTGQGDGYTF
>TRBJ1-5|TRBV6-5|14|few|NA
TGTGCCAGCAGTGCTCACGCGGCTAATCAGCCCCAGCATTTT
CASSAHAANQPQHF
>TRBJ1-2|TRBV2|12|once|NA
TGTGCCAGCAGTGAGGCTGAGTATGGCTACACCTTC
CASSEAEYGYTF
>TRBJ2-7|TRBV20-1|10|NA|NA
TGCAGTGCTAGAGGACGACTGCAGTACTTC
CSARGRLQYF
>TRBJ1-1|TRBV25-1|15|NA|TRBD1
TGTGCCAGCAGTGGGGGGACAGGGACGGACACTGAAGCTTTCTTT
CASSGGTGTDTEAFF
>TRBJ1-6|TRBV2|15|many|NA
TGTGCCAGCACCCTTGGGGGAGATTGGGATTCACCCCTCCACTTT
CASTLGGDWDSPLHF
>TRBJ2-7|TRBV20-1|15|few|NA
TGCAGTGCTACACCAGAACCAGCGTACACCTACGAGCAGTACTTC
CSATPEPAYTYEQYF
>TRBJ2-7|TRBV20-1|14|NA|TRBD1
TGCAGTGCTCCCGACCGGGACAGGGGGTACGAGCAGTACTTC
CSAPDRDRGYEQYF
>TRBJ1-2|TRBV25-1|15|NA|TRBD1
TGTGCCAGCAGTGAATTGTGGGACAGGGGCCATGGCTACACCTTC
CASSELWDRGHGYTF
>TRBJ2-7|TRBV11-3|13|NA|NA
TGCGCCAGCAGCCAAGATACATCCTACGAGCAGTACTTC
CASSQDTSYEQYF
>TRBJ1-1|TRBV29-1|17|once|TRBD1
TGCAGCGTTGTCGCCCCCCGGGACAGGGTGAAGAACACTGAAGCTTTCTTT
CSVVAPRDRVKNTEAFF
>TRBJ1-3|TRBV7-6|16|many|NA
TGTGCCAGCAGCCCATTTAGCGGAACCGCTGGAAACACCATATATTTT
CASSPFSGTAGNTIYF
>TRBJ2-7|TRBV10-3|15|NA|NA
TGTGCCATCCCCTCGGACTGGCAAGGCTCCTACGAGCAGTACTTC
CAIPSDWQGSYEQYF
>TRBJ1-1|TRBV5-6|15|few|NA
TGTGCCAGCAGCTATGGAACTTCTCCGCGGACTGAAGCTTTCTTT
CASSYGTSPRTEAFF
>TRBJ1-4|TRBV15|13|NA|NA
TGTGCCACCAGCAGAGATTTAGAGGGCGTACTGTTTTTT
CATSRDLEGVLFF
>TRBJ1-6|TRBV29-1|12|once|NA
TGCAGCGCAACAGGGATCGATTCACCCCTCCACTTT
CSATGIDSPLHF
>TRBJ1-5|TRBV29-1|12|many|NA
TGCAGCGTTGCAGGGTTACATCAGCCCCAGCATTTT
CSVAGLHQPQHF
>TRBJ2-7|TRBV5-4|15|once|TRBD1
TGTGCCAGCAGCCTTTCCGGGACAGGGTCGTACGAGCAGTACTTC
CASSLSGTGSYEQYF
>TRBJ1-4|TRBV7-6|13|NA|NA
TGTGCCAGCAGCTTTTCCGGGGGTGAAAAACTGTTTTTT
CASSFSGGEKLFF
>TRBJ2-7|TRBV20-1|11|many|TRBD1
TGCAGTGCTCGGGACAGCCACGAGCAGTACTTC
CSARDSHEQYF
>TRBJ1-6|TRBV7-2|17|NA|NA
TGTGCCAGCAGCTTGGCCATTTCCCCGACAGATAATTCACCCCTCCACTTT
CASSLAISPTDNSPLHF
>TRBJ1-2|TRBV9|15|few|NA
TGTGCCAGCAGAGATCGGCCCACGGGGGACTATGGCTACACCTTC
CASRDRPTGDYGYTF
>TRBJ1-1|TRBV2|14|few|TRBD1
TGTGCCAGCAGTGTGGACAGGGGTGTCACTGAAGCTTTCTTT
CASSVDRGVTEAFF
>TRBJ1-2|TRBV7-8|15|few|TRBD1
TGTGCCAGCACCGGACAGGGTAGCTTCGGGTATGGCTACACCTTC
CASTGQGSFGYGYTF
>TRBJ2-5|TRBV29-1|17|many|TRBD2
TGCAGCGTTGACCTAGCGGTGGTGGACAAAGCCAAAGAGACCCAGTACTTC
CSVDLAVVDKAKETQYF
>TRBJ2-7|TRBV11-2|16|NA|TRBD2
TGTGCCAGCAGCTCCCCAGCGGGGCCGAGCTCCTACGAGCAGTACTTC
CASSSPAGPSSYEQYF
>TRBJ2-7|TRBV7-8|14|many|TRBD2
TGTGCCAGCTCTCATCGGGAGGGCCCCTACGAGCAGTACTTC
CASSHREGPYEQYF
>TRBJ1-1|TRBV29-1|13|many|NA
TGCAGCGTTGAAGAGGGGATGGTCACTGAAGCTTTCTTT
CSVEEGMVTEAFF
>TRBJ1-2|TRBV19|15|NA|TRBD1
TGTGCCAGTAGTATAGGCGGCAGGGGGCCCGGTTGCTACACCTTC
CASSIGGRGPGCYTF
>TRBJ1-4|TRBV6-5|13|NA|NA
TGTGCCAGCAGTTGGGACGCATATGAAAAACTGTTTTTT
CASSWDAYEKLFF
>TRBJ1-2|TRBV3-1|13|NA|NA
TGTGCCAGCAGTTCCCAAGCTAACTATGGCTACACCTTC
CASSSQANYGYTF
>TRBJ1-1|TRBV7-9|14|NA|NA
TGTGCCAGCAGCCCAGTCGGGGGGAAGGGTGAAGCTTTCTTT
CASSPVGGKGEAFF